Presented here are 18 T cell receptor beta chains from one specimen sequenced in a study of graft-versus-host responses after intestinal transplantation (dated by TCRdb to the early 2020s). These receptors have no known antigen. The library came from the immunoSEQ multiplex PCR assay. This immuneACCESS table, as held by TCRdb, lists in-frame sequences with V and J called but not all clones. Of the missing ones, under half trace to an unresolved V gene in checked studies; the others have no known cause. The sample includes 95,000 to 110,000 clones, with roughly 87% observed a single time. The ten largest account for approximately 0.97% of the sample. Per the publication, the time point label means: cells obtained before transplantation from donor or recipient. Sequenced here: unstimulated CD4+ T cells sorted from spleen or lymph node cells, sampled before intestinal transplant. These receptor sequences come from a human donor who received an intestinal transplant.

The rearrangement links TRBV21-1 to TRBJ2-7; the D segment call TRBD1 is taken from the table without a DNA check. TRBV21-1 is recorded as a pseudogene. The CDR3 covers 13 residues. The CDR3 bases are TGTGCCAGCAGCGGGGACACCCCCTACGAGCAGTACTTC. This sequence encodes CASSGDTPYEQYF.

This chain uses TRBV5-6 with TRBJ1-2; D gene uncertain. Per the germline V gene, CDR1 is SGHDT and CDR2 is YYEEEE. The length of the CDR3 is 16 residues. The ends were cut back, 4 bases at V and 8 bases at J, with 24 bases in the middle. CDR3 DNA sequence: TGTGCCAGCAGCCGTAGCAGCCGACCTGGCGTAGGAGGCTACACCTTC. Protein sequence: CASSRSSRPGVGGYTF.

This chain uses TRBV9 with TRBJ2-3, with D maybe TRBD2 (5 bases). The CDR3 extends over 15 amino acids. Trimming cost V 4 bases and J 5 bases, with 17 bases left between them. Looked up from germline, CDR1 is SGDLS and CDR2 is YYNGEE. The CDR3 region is CASSPLGSYGDTQYF. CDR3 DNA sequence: TGTGCCAGCAGCCCCCTAGGGAGCTACGGAGATACGCAGTATTTT.

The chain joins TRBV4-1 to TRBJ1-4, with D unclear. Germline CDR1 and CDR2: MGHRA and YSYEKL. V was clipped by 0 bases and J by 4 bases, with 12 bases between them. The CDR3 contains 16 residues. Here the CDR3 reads CASSQDRQAYNEKLFF. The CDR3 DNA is TGCGCCAGCAGCCAAGATCGTCAGGCGTATAATGAAAAACTGTTTTTT.

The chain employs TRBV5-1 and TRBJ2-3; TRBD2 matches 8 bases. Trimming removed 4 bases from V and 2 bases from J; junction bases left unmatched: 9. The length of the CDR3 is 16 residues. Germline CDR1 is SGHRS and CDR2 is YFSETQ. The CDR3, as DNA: TGCGCCAGCAGCACCCAGGGTAGCGGGACCACAGATACGCAGTATTTT. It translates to CASSTQGSGTTDTQYF.

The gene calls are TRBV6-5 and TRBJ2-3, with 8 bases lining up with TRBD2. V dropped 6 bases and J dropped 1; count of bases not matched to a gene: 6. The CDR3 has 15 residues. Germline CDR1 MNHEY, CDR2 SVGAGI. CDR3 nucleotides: TGTGCCAGCAGCCGCGCACTAGCGGGCACAGATACGCAGTATTTT. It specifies CASSRALAGTDTQYF.

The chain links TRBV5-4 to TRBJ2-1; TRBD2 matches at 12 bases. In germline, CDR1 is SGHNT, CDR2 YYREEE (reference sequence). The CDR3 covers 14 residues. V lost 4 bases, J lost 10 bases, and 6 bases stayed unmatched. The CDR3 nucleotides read TGTGCCAGCAGCGGTACTAGCGGGAGGAGGGAGCAGTTCTTC. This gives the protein CASSGTSGRREQFF. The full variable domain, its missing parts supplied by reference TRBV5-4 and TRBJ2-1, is ETGVTQSPTHLIKTRGQQVTLRCSSQSGHNTVSWYQQALGQGPQFIFQYYREEENGRGNFPPRFSGLQFPNYSSELNVNALELDDSALYLCASSGTSGRREQFFGPGTRLTVL.

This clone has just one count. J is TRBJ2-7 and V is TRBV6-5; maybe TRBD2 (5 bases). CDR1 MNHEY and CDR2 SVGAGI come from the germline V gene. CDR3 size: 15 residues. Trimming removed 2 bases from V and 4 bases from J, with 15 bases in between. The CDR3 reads CASSYLGLAVYEQYF. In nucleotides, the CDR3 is TGTGCCAGCAGTTACCTCGGGCTAGCTGTATACGAGCAGTACTTC.

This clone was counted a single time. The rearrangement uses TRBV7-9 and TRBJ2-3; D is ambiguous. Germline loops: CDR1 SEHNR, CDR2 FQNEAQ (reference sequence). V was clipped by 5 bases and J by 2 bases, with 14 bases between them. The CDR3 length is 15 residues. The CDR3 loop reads CASSRAPPDTDTQYF. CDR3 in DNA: TGTGCCAGCAGCCGGGCCCCACCAGACACAGATACGCAGTATTTT. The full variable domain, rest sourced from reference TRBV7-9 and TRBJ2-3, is DTGVSQNPRHKITKRGQNVTFRCDPISEHNRLYWYRQTLGQGPEFLTYFQNEAQLEKSRLLSDRFSAERPKGSFSTLEIQRTEQGDSAMYLCASSRAPPDTDTQYFGPGTRLTVL.

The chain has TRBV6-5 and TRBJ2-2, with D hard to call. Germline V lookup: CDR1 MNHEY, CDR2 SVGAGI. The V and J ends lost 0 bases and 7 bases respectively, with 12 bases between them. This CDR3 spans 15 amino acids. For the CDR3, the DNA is TGTGCCAGCAGTTACTCGAACCTATGGGGCGGGGAGCTGTTTTTT. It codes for CASSYSNLWGGELFF.

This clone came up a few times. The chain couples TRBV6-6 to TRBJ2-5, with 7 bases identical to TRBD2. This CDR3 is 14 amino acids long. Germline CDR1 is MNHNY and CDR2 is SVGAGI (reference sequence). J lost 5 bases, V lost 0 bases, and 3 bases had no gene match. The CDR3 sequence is CASSYSRDYETQYF. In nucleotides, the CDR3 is TGTGCCAGCAGTTACTCGAGGGACTACGAGACCCAGTACTTC.

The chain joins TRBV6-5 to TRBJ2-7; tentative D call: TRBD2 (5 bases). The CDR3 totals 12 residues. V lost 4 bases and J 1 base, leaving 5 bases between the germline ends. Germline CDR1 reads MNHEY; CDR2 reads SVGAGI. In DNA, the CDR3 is TGTGCCAGCAGTTCGGGGTCCTACGAGCAGTACTTC. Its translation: CASSSGSYEQYF.

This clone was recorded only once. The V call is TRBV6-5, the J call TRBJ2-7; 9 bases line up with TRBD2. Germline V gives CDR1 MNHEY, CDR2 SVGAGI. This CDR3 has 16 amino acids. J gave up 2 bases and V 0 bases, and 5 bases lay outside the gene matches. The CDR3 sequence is CASSYSVAGVTYEQYF. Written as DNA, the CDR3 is TGTGCCAGCAGTTACTCTGTAGCGGGAGTGACCTACGAGCAGTACTTC.

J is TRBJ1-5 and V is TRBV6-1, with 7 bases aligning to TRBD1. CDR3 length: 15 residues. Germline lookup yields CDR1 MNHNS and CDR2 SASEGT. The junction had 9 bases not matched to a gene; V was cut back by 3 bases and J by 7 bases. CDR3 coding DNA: TGTGCCAGCAGTGAGGGACAGTTGAGGGTGCAGCCCCAGCATTTT. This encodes CASSEGQLRVQPQHF.

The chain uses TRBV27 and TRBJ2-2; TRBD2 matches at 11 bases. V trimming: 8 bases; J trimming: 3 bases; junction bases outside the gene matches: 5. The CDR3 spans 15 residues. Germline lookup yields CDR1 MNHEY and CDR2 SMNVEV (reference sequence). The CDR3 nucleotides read TGTGCCAGCGCACTAGCGGGAGTACACACCGGGGAGCTGTTTTTT. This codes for CASALAGVHTGELFF.

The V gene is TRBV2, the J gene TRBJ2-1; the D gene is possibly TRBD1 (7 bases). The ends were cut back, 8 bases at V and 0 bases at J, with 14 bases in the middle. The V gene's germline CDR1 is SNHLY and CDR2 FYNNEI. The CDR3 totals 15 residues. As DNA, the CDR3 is TGTGCCAGCCGGTGGGGGGACAGCTCCTACAATGAGCAGTTCTTC. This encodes CASRWGDSSYNEQFF.

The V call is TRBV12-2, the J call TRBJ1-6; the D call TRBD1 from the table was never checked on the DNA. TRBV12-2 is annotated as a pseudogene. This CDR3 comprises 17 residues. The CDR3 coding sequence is TGTGCAAGTCGCCTGACAGGGGAGGCCTCCTATAATTCACCCCTCCACTTT. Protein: CASRLTGEASYNSPLHF.

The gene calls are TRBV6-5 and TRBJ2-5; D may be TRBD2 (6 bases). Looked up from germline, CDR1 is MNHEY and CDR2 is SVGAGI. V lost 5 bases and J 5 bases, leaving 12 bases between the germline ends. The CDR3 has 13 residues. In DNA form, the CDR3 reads TGTGCCAGCAGTCGACTAGTCAGGGAGACCCAGTACTTC. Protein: CASSRLVRETQYF.